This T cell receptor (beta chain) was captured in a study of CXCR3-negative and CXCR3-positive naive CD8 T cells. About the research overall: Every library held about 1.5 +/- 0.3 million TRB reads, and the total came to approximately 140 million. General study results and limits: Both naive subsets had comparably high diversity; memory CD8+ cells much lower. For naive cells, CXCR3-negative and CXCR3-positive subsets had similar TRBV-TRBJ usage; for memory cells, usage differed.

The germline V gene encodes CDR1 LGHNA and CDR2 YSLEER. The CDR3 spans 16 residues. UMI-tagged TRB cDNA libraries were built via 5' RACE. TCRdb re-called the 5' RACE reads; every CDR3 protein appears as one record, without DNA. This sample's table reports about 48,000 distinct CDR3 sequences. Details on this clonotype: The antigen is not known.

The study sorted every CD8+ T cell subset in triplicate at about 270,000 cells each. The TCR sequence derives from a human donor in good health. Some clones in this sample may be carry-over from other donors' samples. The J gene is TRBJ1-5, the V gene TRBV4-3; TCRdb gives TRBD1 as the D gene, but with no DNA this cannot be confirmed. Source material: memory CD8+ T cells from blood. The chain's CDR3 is CASSYSDRGARQPQHF.